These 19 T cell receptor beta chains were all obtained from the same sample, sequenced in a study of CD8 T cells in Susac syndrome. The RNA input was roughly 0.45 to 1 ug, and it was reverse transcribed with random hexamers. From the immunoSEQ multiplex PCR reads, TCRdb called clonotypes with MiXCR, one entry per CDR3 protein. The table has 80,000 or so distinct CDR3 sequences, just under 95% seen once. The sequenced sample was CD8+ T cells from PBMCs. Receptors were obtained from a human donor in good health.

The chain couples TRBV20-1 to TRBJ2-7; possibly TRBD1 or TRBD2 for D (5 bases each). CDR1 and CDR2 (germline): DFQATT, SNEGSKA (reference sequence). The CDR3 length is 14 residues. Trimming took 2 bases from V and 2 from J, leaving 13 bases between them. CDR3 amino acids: CSARSTGTTYEQYF. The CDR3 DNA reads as TGCAGTGCTAGATCAACCGGGACCACCTACGAGCAGTACTTC.

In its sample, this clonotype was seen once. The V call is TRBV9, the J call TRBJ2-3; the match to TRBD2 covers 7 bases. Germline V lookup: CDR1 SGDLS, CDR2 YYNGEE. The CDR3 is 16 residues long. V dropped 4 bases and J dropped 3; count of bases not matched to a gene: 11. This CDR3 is CASSSLLAARTDTQYF. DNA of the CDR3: TGTGCCAGCAGCTCCCTCCTAGCGGCCCGTACAGATACGCAGTATTTT. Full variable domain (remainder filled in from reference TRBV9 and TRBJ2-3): DSGVTQTPKHLITATGQRVTLRCSPRSGDLSVYWYQQSLDQGLQFLIQYYNGEERAKGNILERFSAQQFPDLHSELNLSSLELGDSALYFCASSSLLAARTDTQYFGPGTRLTVL.

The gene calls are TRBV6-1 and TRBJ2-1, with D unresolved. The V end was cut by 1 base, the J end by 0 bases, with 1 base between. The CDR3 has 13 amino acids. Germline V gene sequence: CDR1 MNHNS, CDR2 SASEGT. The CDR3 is CASSEGSYNEQFF. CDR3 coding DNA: TGTGCCAGCAGTGAAGGCTCCTACAATGAGCAGTTCTTC.

The chain's CDR3 is CASGEGGTGELFF. In DNA form, the CDR3 reads TGTGCCAGCGGGGAGGGGGGCACCGGGGAGCTGTTTTTT. V usage is TRBV27 and J usage is TRBJ2-2; D is possibly TRBD2 (7 bases). Germline-derived CDR1 and CDR2 are MNHEY and SMNVEV (reference sequence). The CDR3 is made up of 13 amino acids. The V end was cut by 8 bases, the J end by 4 bases, with 11 bases between.

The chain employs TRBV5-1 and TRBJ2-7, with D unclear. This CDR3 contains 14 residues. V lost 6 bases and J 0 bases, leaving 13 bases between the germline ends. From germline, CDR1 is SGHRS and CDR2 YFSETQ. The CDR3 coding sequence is TGCGCCAGCAACTTTCTCGGGTACTCCTACGAGCAGTACTTC. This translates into CASNFLGYSYEQYF.

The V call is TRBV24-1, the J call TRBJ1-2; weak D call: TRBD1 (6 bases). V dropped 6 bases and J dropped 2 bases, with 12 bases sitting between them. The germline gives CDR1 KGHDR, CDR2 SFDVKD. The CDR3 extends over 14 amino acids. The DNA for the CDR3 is TGTGCCACCAGTATGAACAGGGCCAACTATGGCTACACCTTC. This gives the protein CATSMNRANYGYTF.

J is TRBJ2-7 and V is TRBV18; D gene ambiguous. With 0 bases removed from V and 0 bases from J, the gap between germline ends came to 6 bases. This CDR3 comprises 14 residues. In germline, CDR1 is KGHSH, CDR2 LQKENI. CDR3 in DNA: TGTGCCAGCTCACCACCGGGCAACTCCTACGAGCAGTACGTC. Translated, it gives CASSPPGNSYEQYV.

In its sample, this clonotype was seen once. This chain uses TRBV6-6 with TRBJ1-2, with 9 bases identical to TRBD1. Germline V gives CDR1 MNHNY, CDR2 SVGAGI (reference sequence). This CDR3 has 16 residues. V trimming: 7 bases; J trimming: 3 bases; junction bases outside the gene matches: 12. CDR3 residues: CASTYPRGDRDYGYTF. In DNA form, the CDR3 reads TGTGCCAGCACCTACCCTCGAGGGGACAGGGACTATGGCTACACCTTC.

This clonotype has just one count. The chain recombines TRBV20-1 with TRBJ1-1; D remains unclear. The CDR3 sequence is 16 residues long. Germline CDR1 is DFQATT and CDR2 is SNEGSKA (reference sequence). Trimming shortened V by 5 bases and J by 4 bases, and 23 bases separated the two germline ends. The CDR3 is CSALKDARETLTEAFF. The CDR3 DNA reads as TGCAGTGCTTTAAAGGACGCGCGCGAGACGCTCACTGAAGCTTTCTTT.

CDR3 loop: CASSLVAEQFF. The CDR3, as DNA: TGTGCCAGCAGTTTAGTGGCTGAGCAGTTCTTC. This sequence joins TRBV12-3 or TRBV12-4 and TRBJ2-1, with D uncertain. The CDR3 contains 11 residues. Trimming removed 1 base from V and 9 bases from J, with 4 bases in between.

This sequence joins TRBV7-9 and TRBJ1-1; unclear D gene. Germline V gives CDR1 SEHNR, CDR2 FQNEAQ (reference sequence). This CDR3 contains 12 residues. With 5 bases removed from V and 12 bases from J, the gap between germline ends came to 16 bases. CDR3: CASSPRLMRPFF. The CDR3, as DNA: TGTGCCAGCAGCCCGCGTCTCATGCGTCCTTTCTTT.

The CDR3 loop reads CASSSGQGLPYNEQFF. CDR3 bases: TGTGCCAGCAGCTCCGGACAGGGACTTCCTTACAATGAGCAGTTCTTC. The chain has TRBV7-7 and TRBJ2-1; 8 bases align to TRBD1. The germline V gene has CDR1 SSHAT and CDR2 FNYEAQ (reference sequence). This CDR3 has 16 residues. The ends lost 4 bases at V and 4 bases at J; junction bases unmatched: 9.

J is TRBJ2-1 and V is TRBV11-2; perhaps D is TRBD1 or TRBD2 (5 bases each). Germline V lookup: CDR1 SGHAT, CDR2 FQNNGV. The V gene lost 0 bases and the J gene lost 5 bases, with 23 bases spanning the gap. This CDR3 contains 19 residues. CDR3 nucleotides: TGTGCCAGCAGCTTAGATCCTTCCGGGACGCGAATTTCCGACAATGAGCAGTTCTTC. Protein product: CASSLDPSGTRISDNEQFF.

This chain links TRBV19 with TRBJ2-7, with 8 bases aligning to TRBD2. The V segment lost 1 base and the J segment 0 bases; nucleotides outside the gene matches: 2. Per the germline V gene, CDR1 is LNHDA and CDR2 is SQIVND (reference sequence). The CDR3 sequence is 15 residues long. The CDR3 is CASSIGSGSSYEQYV. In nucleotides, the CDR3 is TGTGCCAGTAGTATAGGCAGCGGGAGCTCCTACGAGCAGTACGTC.

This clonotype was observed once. The CDR3 spells CASSGGLAGTDTQYF. CDR3 DNA sequence: TGTGCCAGCAGCGGAGGACTAGCGGGCACAGATACGCAGTATTTT. The chain couples TRBV9 to TRBJ2-3; 10 bases fit TRBD2. The ends lost 3 bases at V and 1 base at J; junction bases unmatched: 2. Germline assignment: CDR1 SGDLS and CDR2 YYNGEE. CDR3 length equals 15 residues.

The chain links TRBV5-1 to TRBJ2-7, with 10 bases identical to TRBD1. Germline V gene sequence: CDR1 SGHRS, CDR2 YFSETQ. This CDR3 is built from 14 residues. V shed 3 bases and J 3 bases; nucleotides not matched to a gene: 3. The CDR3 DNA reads TGCGCCAGCAGCTGGGGGACAGGGGTCTACGAGCAGTACGTC. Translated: CASSWGTGVYEQYV.

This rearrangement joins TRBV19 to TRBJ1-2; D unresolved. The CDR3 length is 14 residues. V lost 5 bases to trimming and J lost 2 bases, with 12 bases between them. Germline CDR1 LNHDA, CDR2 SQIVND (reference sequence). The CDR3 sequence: CASSARIPNYGYTF. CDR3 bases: TGTGCCAGTAGTGCCCGGATCCCAAACTATGGCTACACCTTC.

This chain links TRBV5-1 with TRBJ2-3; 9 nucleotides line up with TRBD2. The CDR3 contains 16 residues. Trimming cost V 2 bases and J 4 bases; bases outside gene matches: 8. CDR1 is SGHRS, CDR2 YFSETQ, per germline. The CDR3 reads CASSLSGTSIPDTQYF. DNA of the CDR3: TGCGCCAGCAGCTTATCCGGGACTAGCATCCCAGATACGCAGTATTTT.

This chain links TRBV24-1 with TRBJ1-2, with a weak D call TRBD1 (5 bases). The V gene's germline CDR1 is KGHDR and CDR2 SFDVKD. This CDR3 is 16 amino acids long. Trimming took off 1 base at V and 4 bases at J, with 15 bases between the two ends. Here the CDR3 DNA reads TGTGCCACCAGTGATTTCCCACAGGAGGCACCCTATGGCTACACCTTC. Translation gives CATSDFPQEAPYGYTF.